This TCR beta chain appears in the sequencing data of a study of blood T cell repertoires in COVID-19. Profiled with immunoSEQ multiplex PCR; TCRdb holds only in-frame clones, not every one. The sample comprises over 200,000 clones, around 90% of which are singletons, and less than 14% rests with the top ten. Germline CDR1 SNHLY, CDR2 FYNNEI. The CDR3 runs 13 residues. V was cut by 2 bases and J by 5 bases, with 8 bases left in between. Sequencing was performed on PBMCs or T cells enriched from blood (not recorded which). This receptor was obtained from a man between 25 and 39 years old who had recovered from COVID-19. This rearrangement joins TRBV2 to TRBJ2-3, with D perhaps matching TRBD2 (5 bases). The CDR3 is CASSEISGDTQYF. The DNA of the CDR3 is TGTGCCAGCAGTGAAATAAGCGGAGATACGCAGTATTTT.